Sequencing of this T cell receptor (beta chain) was carried out in a study of cytomegalovirus exposure and HLA in healthy donors. Study conclusions and caveats: For most TCR sequences rarity was the rule, although some public TCRs occurred in many donors. Later analysis placed DRB1 highest and HLA-C lowest in TCR association rates, which differed by HLA locus.

The length of the CDR3 is 13 residues. Germline V CDR1 and CDR2: SGHRS, YFSETQ. The V gene lost 4 bases and the J gene lost 6 bases, with 12 bases spanning the gap. With regard to this clone: The antigen is not known.

Amplification used 60 Vbeta primers and 13 Jbeta primers. Sequenced by immunoSEQ multiplex PCR; TCRdb stores in-frame clones only, minus some. The sample gives 90,000 to 120,000 clones, 75% to 85% of which show up once; around 4% is in the top ten. Sequenced input: PBMCs. The source of this sequence is a female donor in good health and CMV-seropositive. This chain links TRBV5-1 with TRBJ2-3; tentative D call: TRBD1 (7 bases). CDR3 sequence (DNA): TGCGCCAGCAGCGGGGGGACAGTTGATACGCAGTATTTT. Translation gives CASSGGTVDTQYF.